This T cell receptor beta chain was recorded in a study of shared clonotypes between healthy human individuals. General observations from the study: Across subsets, estimated richness was generally greater for naive than for memory populations.

Around 32,000 T cell genomes, or around 180 ng DNA, went into the sorted-subset replicate PCRs. Produced via immunoSEQ multiplex PCR; TCRdb's table is partial and in-frame only. Of over 2,000,000 clones detected, around 93% appear once; the ten largest clones hold approximately 1.7%. The CDR3 is made up of 15 amino acids. Trimming removed 0 bases from V and 4 bases from J, with 11 bases in between. Germline V gives CDR1 SGDLS, CDR2 YYNGEE. CD45RO-negative, CCR7-positively selected cells formed the naive CD8 fraction, excluding terminally differentiated effector memory CD45RA+ cells. Nashville, Tennessee was home to all donors, who were Caucasian adults. Notes on this clone: What it recognizes is unknown.

Input material: naive CD8+ T cells from PBMCs. The chain combines TRBV9 with TRBJ2-1; D perhaps matches TRBD2 (6 bases). The sequence was collected from a man aged 18-30 years in good health. Some clones in this sample may be carry-over from other donors' samples. CDR3 sequence (DNA): TGTGCCAGCAGCGTAGGCGGGAAGCCGTACAATGAGCAGTTCTTC. Translating gives CASSVGGKPYNEQFF.